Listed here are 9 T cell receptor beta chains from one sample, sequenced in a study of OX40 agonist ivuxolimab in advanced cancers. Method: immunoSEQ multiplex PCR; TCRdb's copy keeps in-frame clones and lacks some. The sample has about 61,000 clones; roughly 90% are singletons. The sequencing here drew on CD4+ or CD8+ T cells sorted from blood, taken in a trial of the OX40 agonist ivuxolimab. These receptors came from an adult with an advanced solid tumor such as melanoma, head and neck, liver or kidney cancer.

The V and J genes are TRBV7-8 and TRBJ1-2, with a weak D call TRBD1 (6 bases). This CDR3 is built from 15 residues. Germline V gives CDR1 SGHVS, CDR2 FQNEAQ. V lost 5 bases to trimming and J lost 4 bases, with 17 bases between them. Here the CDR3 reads CASSPYRVPGYGYTF. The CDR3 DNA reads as TGTGCCAGCAGCCCCTACAGGGTCCCTGGCTATGGCTACACCTTC.

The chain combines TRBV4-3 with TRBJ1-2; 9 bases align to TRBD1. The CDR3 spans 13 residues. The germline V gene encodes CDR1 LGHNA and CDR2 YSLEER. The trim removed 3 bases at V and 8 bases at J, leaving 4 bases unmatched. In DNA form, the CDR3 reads TGCGCCAGCAGCCATGGACAGGGGATGGGCTACACCTTC. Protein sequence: CASSHGQGMGYTF.

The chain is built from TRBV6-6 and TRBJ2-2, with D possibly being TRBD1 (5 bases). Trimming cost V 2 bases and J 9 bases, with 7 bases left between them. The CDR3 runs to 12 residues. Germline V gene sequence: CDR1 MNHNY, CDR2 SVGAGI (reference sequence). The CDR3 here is CASSYRGRELFF. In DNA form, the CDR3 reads TGTGCCAGCAGTTACAGGGGTCGGGAGCTGTTTTTT.

CDR3 region: CAWSRGQGSEETQYF. CDR3 DNA sequence: TGTGCCTGGAGTAGGGGACAGGGGTCGGAAGAGACCCAGTACTTC. The chain has TRBV30 and TRBJ2-5; 10 bases are a match to TRBD1. Germline lookup yields CDR1 GTSNPN and CDR2 SVGIG (reference sequence). The length of the CDR3 is 15 residues. The V and J ends lost 2 bases and 3 bases, in that order; junction bases with no gene match: 6.

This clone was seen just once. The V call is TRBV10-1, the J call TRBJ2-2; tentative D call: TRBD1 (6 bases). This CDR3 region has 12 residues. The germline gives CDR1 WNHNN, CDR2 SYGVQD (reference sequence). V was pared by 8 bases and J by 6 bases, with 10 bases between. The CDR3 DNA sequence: TGCGCCAGCGCAGGGGTGGCCGGGGAGCTGTTTTTT. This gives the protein CASAGVAGELFF.

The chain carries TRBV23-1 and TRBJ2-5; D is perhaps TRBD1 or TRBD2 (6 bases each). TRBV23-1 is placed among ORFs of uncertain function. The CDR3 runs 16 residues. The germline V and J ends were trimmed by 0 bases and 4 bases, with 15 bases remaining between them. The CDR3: CASSQSGRGRGETQYF. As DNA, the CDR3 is TGCGCCAGCAGTCAATCGGGCCGGGGGCGAGGAGAGACCCAGTACTTC.

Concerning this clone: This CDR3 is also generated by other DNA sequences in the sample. The CDR3 spells CASTRRLEGPYEQYF. CDR3 nucleotide sequence: TGTGCCAGTACAAGGCGACTAGAGGGCCCCTACGAGCAGTACTTC. The chain carries TRBV27 and TRBJ2-7, with D perhaps matching TRBD2 (6 bases). The V gene lost 9 bases and the J gene lost 2 bases, with 20 bases spanning the gap. The CDR3 is 15 amino acids. From germline, CDR1 is MNHEY and CDR2 SMNVEV (reference sequence).

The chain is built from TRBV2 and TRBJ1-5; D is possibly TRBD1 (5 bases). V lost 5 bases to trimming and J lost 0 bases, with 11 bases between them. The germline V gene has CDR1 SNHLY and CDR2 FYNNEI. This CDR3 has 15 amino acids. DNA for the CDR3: TGTGCCAGCAGTACAAGACAGCTTAGCAATCAGCCCCAGCATTTT. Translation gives CASSTRQLSNQPQHF.

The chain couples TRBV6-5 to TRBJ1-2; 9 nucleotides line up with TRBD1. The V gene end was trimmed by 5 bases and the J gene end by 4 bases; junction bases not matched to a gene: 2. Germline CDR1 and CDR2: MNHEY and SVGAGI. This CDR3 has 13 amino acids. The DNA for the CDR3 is TGTGCCAGCAGTGGACAGGGGTTCTATGGCTACACCTTC. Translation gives CASSGQGFYGYTF.